This TCR beta chain was recovered during a study of T cell responses to AZD1222 COVID-19 vaccine. Produced via immunoSEQ multiplex PCR; TCRdb's table is partial and in-frame only. There are approximately 120,000 clones in the sample; approximately 89% occur only once, and roughly 4.5% lies in the top ten. The CDR3 consists of 11 residues. Germline CDR1 and CDR2: MDHEN and SYDVKM. Trimming took 4 bases from V and 3 from J, leaving 3 bases between them. The V and J genes are TRBV28 and TRBJ2-5, with D uncertain. Here the sequenced sample was peripheral blood, taken on day 0 of AZD1222 vaccination. The receptor comes from an adult in good health. The CDR3 loop is CASSSEETQYF. The CDR3 coding sequence is TGTGCCAGCAGTTCCGAAGAGACCCAGTACTTC.